These 11 T cell receptor beta chains were sequenced from one sample in a study of shared clonotypes between healthy human individuals. Naive-designated CD8 cells lacked CD45RO, were positively enriched for CCR7, and omitted terminally differentiated effector memory CD45RA+ cells. Libraries were prepared by immunoSEQ multiplex PCR; TCRdb keeps only in-frame clonotypes and omits some of them. The table shows roughly 2,000,000 clones, with about 95% occurring only once. The sample was naive CD8+ T cells sorted from blood. Receptors originate from a man between 18 and 35 years old in good health.

The rearrangement uses TRBV7-6 and TRBJ2-5; 10 nucleotides agree with TRBD2. Germline assignment: CDR1 SGHVS and CDR2 FNYEAQ. The CDR3 spans 16 residues. The V segment lost 5 bases and the J segment 2 bases; nucleotides outside the gene matches: 8. CDR3 region: CASSAGLAVLQETQYF. CDR3 bases: TGTGCCAGCAGCGCAGGACTAGCGGTCCTTCAAGAGACCCAGTACTTC.

The genes are TRBV4-1 and TRBJ2-1, with D perhaps matching TRBD2 (5 bases). V was shortened by 4 bases and J by 4 bases, with 17 bases between the two germline ends. The CDR3 extends over 16 amino acids. Germline CDR1 is MGHRA and CDR2 is YSYEKL. The CDR3 protein is CASSPEDSLGYNEQFF. The CDR3, as DNA: TGCGCCAGCAGCCCCGAGGACTCCCTGGGGTACAATGAGCAGTTCTTC.

This clone is a singleton in its sample. This chain connects TRBV6-5 to TRBJ2-3; no clear D. Trimming stripped 1 base from V and 0 bases from J, with 8 bases between. This CDR3 has 15 residues. Germline lookup yields CDR1 MNHEY and CDR2 SVGAGI. The CDR3, as DNA: TGTGCCAGCAGTTACTGGCACACTAGCACAGATACGCAGTATTTT. This codes for CASSYWHTSTDTQYF.

The chain carries TRBV5-1 and TRBJ2-7; D unclear. Germline loops: CDR1 SGHRS, CDR2 YFSETQ. The germline V and J ends were trimmed by 4 bases and 2 bases, with 16 bases remaining between them. This CDR3 spans 15 amino acids. CDR3 loop: CASSTDRGPTYEQYF. CDR3 in DNA: TGCGCCAGCAGCACGGACCGAGGACCGACCTACGAGCAGTACTTC.

This clone has just one count. The chain recombines TRBV9 with TRBJ1-1; a possible D gene is TRBD1 (5 bases). From germline, CDR1 is SGDLS and CDR2 YYNGEE. The CDR3 runs 13 residues. V was clipped by 7 bases and J by 7 bases, with 17 bases between them. The CDR3 loop reads CASSLRPGLEAFF. The CDR3 DNA follows: TGTGCCAGCTCCCTACGCCCGGGGCTTGAAGCTTTCTTT.

The rearrangement joins TRBV25-1 to TRBJ2-2, with D hard to call. This CDR3 spans 12 amino acids. Trimming cost V 8 bases and J 1 base, with 5 bases left between them. Looked up from germline, CDR1 is MGHDK and CDR2 is SYGVNS. CDR3 protein: CASGLNTGELFF. The DNA of the CDR3 is TGTGCCAGCGGTTTGAACACCGGGGAGCTGTTTTTT.

This clone has only a few counts. J is TRBJ1-2 and V is TRBV28; D perhaps matches TRBD1 (5 bases). Between the trimmed V and J ends, which lost 3 bases and 3 bases, there was a span of 11 bases. The germline gives CDR1 MDHEN, CDR2 SYDVKM. The length of the CDR3 is 14 residues. CDR3 sequence: CASSLAGMDYGYTF. The CDR3 DNA reads as TGTGCCAGCAGTTTGGCAGGGATGGACTATGGCTACACCTTC.

The V and J genes are TRBV7-9 and TRBJ1-2; TRBD1 agrees at 8 bases. Trimming cost V 5 bases and J 4 bases; bases outside gene matches: 9. The V gene's germline CDR1 is SEHNR and CDR2 FQNEAQ (reference sequence). The CDR3 has 15 amino acids. This CDR3 is CASSILPGQVYGYTF. DNA of the CDR3: TGTGCCAGCAGCATCTTGCCGGGACAGGTCTATGGCTACACCTTC.

V usage is TRBV19 and J usage is TRBJ2-1, with TRBD2 matching over 10 bases. Per the germline V gene, CDR1 is LNHDA and CDR2 is SQIVND (reference sequence). This CDR3 has 17 residues. After removal of 8 bases from V and 0 bases from J, the junction contained 10 bases not matched to a gene. CDR3 sequence reads: CASSIRTSGSSYNEQFF. In nucleotides, the CDR3 is TGTGCCAGTTCAATCAGGACTAGCGGAAGCTCCTACAATGAGCAGTTCTTC.

The chain uses TRBV7-9 and TRBJ2-7; D unclear. CDR3 length: 15 amino acids. Germline assignment: CDR1 SEHNR and CDR2 FQNEAQ (reference sequence). Trimming stripped 5 bases from V and 0 bases from J, with 14 bases between. CDR3 coding DNA: TGTGCCAGCAGCGCCCCCACAGAAGGCTCCTACGAGCAGTACTTC. Protein product: CASSAPTEGSYEQYF.

V gene TRBV5-4 combines with J gene TRBJ2-7; 7 bases are a match to TRBD2. The CDR3 consists of 14 residues. The germline gives CDR1 SGHNT, CDR2 YYREEE (reference sequence). J was trimmed by 2 bases and V by 4 bases; bases with no gene match: 6. The DNA of the CDR3 is TGTGCCAGCAGCATCAGCGGGACGGCCTACGAGCAGTACTTC. Residues: CASSISGTAYEQYF.